This T cell receptor beta chain appears in the sequencing data of a study of CD8 T cells in Susac syndrome. Through negative isolation, CD4+ and CD8+ T cells were obtained, while TEMRA cells were enriched using FACS. Deletions cut 5 bases from V and 4 bases from J, with 8 bases between. The CDR3 has 12 amino acids. RNA totalling roughly 0.45 to 1 ug underwent reverse transcription with random hexamers. TCRdb re-called the immunoSEQ multiplex PCR reads through MiXCR, storing one row per CDR3 protein. The sample has about 140,000 distinct CDR3 sequences, over 90% seen once; the top ten hold 0.13% to 0.15%.

The receptor comes from a human donor with Susac syndrome. What was sequenced was CD4+ T cells from PBMCs. The V and J genes are TRBV12-3 or TRBV12-4 and TRBJ1-2, with TRBD1 as a possible D gene (5 bases). The CDR3 protein is CASSDDSYGYTF. As DNA, the CDR3 is TGTGCCAGCAGTGACGACAGCTATGGCTACACCTTC.